One T cell receptor beta chain is described in this entry. The CDR3 length is 17 residues. V was clipped by 2 bases and J by 4 bases; unmatched bases: 9. This sample stems from a study of patients and donors after allogeneic stem cell transplantation. TCRdb redid the calling of the RT-PCR reads with MiXCR, one entry per CDR3 protein. The data show about 960,000 distinct CDR3 sequences, roughly 18% seen once. Specimen: blood, either unsorted or a sorted T cell fraction (not recorded which). This TCR was recovered from a human donor who was either an allogeneic HSCT recipient or a stem cell or donor lymphocyte infusion donor (not recorded which). It is not recorded whose cells these are; they may come from a transplant donor. The chain combines TRBV12-3 or TRBV12-4 with TRBJ1-2; TRBD1 aligns across 11 bases. CDR3 bases: TGTGCCAGCAGTTTATGGAGGACAGGGGGCCTTTTCTATGGCTACACCTTC. This codes for CASSLWRTGGLFYGYTF.